There are a few counts of the clone carrying this T cell receptor beta chain. The data were obtained in a study of T cell changes during pregnancy in multiple sclerosis. Germline CDR1 and CDR2: SNHLY and FYNNEI. Trimming removed 8 bases from V and 1 base from J, with 11 bases in between. The CDR3 is 13 amino acids. Generated by immunoSEQ multiplex PCR, the TCRdb table keeps only in-frame clones and is missing some. Among more than 90,000 clones listed, 80% to 95% were seen once. The rearrangement uses TRBV2 and TRBJ1-1, with a weak D call TRBD1 (5 bases). The clonotype was recovered from a female donor with multiple sclerosis, enrolled in a pregnancy study. The sample in question was peripheral blood, obtained in the third trimester of pregnancy. The CDR3 region is CASHRQPNTEAFF. The CDR3 nucleotides are TGTGCCAGCCATAGACAGCCGAACACTGAAGCTTTCTTT.